The rows below give T cell receptor beta chains drawn from one sample of a study of cytomegalovirus exposure and HLA in healthy donors. Some clones are missing from TCRdb's copy, which holds only in-frame ones; the method was immunoSEQ multiplex PCR. Here the sample spans approximately 100,000 clones, more than 65% being singletons. The sample comprised PBMCs. These receptors were collected from a man aged 35 to 55 in good health and CMV-seropositive. CDR3s include the opening cysteine and the closing phenylalanine or tryptophan. D genes are given only for firm matches. Expanded clones get a size class; other rows say once, few or many, or leave the size out.

TRBJ2-7,few,TRBV9,TRBD2,TGTGCCAGCAGCGTAGAGGCTAGCGGGGGGTACGAGCAGTACTTC,CASSVEASGGYEQYF
TRBJ2-7,once,TRBV7-9,TRBD1,TGTGCCAGCAGTCAGACCGGGACAGGGCTTTACGAGCAGTACTTC,CASSQTGTGLYEQYF
TRBJ1-5,NA,TRBV28,NA,TGTGCCAGCAGTCCTATCCACGGACAGATGAATCAGCCCCAGCATTTT,CASSPIHGQMNQPQHF
TRBJ2-7,NA,TRBV5-1,NA,TGCGCCAGCAGCCCACGCGGGGGCGCATTCTCCTACGAGCAGTACTTC,CASSPRGGAFSYEQYF
TRBJ1-4,few,TRBV21-1,NA,TGTGCCGGGCCCCTACAGTTGACTAATGAAAAACTGTTTTTT,CAGPLQLTNEKLFF
TRBJ2-3,NA,TRBV21-1,NA,TGTGCCAGACGGACTAGCGGGGGGGCTTCAGATACGCAGTATTTT,CARRTSGGASDTQYF
TRBJ2-3,NA,TRBV6-6,NA,TGTGCCAGCAGTTATTGGCAGTACACAGATACGCAGTATTTT,CASSYWQYTDTQYF
TRBJ2-4,NA,TRBV7-2,NA,TGTGCCAGCAGCAAGACAGGACTAGCCAAAAACATTCAGTACTTC,CASSKTGLAKNIQYF
TRBJ2-5,NA,TRBV15,NA,TGTGCCACCAGCAGCCACAAGGACATCCAAGAGACCCAGTACTTC,CATSSHKDIQETQYF
TRBJ2-7,NA,TRBV20-1,NA,TGCAGCGCCATCTACGCCTACGAGCAGTACTTC,CSAIYAYEQYF
TRBJ1-2,once,TRBV4-1,TRBD1,TGCGCCAGCAGCCAAGCTTCCGGGACAGCGTTTCTCGTTAACTATGGCTACACCTTC,CASSQASGTAFLVNYGYTF
TRBJ2-1,once,TRBV9,TRBD2,TGTGCCAGCAGCGTAGGGACTAGCGGGGGCTACAATGAGCAGTTCTTC,CASSVGTSGGYNEQFF
TRBJ2-7,NA,TRBV20-1,NA,TGCAGTGCGCACCCCGAGCAGTACTTC,CSAHPEQYF
TRBJ2-1,NA,TRBV7-2,NA,TGTGCCAGCAGTTCTCAGACAGGTTACAATGAGCAGTTCTTC,CASSSQTGYNEQFF
TRBJ2-5,few,TRBV6-1,TRBD2,TGTGCCAGCAGTGAACGGGGGAGGGAAGAGACCCAGTACTTC,CASSERGREETQYF
TRBJ2-7,NA,TRBV19,NA,TGTGCCAGTAGTCGGGCCCCAGCGGGCTACGAGCAGTACTTC,CASSRAPAGYEQYF
TRBJ2-1,NA,TRBV6-5,TRBD2,TGTGCCAGCAGTTACTCCTATAGCGGGGGTTACAATGAGCAGTTCTTC,CASSYSYSGGYNEQFF
TRBJ2-2,NA,TRBV5-1,TRBD1,TGCGCCAGCCAACAGGGGTTCTTTCCCGGGGAGCTGTTTTTT,CASQQGFFPGELFF
TRBJ1-2,NA,TRBV7-9,TRBD1,TGTGCCAGCAGCTTCCCCCGGGACAGGGGGTCAGGCTACACCTTC,CASSFPRDRGSGYTF
TRBJ1-6,NA,TRBV5-1,TRBD1,TGCGCCAGCAGCCCGGGACAGGGGGGAGGATCACCCCTCCACTTT,CASSPGQGGGSPLHF
TRBJ2-7,NA,TRBV6-5,NA,TGTGCCAGCGGGGCCAGGGGCGGAGAGCAGTACTTC,CASGARGGEQYF
TRBJ2-7,NA,TRBV7-6,TRBD2,TGTGCCAGCAGCTTAGGGAGCGGGGACGCCGTCTACGAGCAGTACTTC,CASSLGSGDAVYEQYF
TRBJ2-7,NA,TRBV6-5,TRBD1,TGTGCCAGCAGAAGAACTGGACAGGGGCTAAACGAGCAGTACTTC,CASRRTGQGLNEQYF
TRBJ1-1,NA,TRBV18,NA,TGTGCCAGCTCACCAAGAGGGATTGGGAGTTCCACTGAAGCTTTCTTT,CASSPRGIGSSTEAFF
TRBJ1-2,NA,TRBV19,NA,TGTGCCAGTAGTATAAGCCCCGACTATGGCTACACCTTC,CASSISPDYGYTF
TRBJ1-6,NA,TRBV6-1,TRBD1,TGTGCCAGCAGTGAAATGGTCGAGGGGGCGTCAGTAAATTCACCCCTCCACTTT,CASSEMVEGASVNSPLHF
TRBJ2-5,NA,TRBV10-3,NA,TGTGCCATCAGTGAGGTAACGGGGGGCCCCCAAGAGACCCAGTACTTC,CAISEVTGGPQETQYF
TRBJ2-7,once,TRBV7-6,TRBD2,TGTGCCAGCAGCATCACTAGCGGGGGTTCCTACGAGCAGTACTTC,CASSITSGGSYEQYF
TRBJ2-7,NA,TRBV6-1,TRBD1,TGTGCCAGCAGTACCGGGACAGCCCGCTACGAGCAGTACTTC,CASSTGTARYEQYF
TRBJ1-5,NA,TRBV9,NA,TGTGCCAGCAGCGTAGAGGGGGGGGTAACAGGAAAGACTCAGCCCCAGCATTTT,CASSVEGGVTGKTQPQHF
TRBJ2-6,NA,TRBV28,NA,TGTGCCAGCAGCCCATCTGGGGCCAACGTCCTGACTTTC,CASSPSGANVLTF
TRBJ2-1,NA,TRBV27,NA,TGTGCCAGCATAGGGACGGCGGGGCTGCAGTTCTTC,CASIGTAGLQFF
TRBJ2-1,NA,TRBV7-7,NA,TGTGCTAGCAGCCAAACAGACCAAACCCGGATGTTCTTC,CASSQTDQTRMFF
TRBJ1-6,NA,TRBV7-6,NA,TGTGCCAGCAGCTCCAGGCCCCCGGTCTGTTCACCCCTCCACTTT,CASSSRPPVCSPLHF
TRBJ1-6,NA,TRBV7-3,NA,TGTGCCAGCAGCTTAGATAGAAATTCACCCCTCCACTTT,CASSLDRNSPLHF
TRBJ2-1,NA,TRBV2,NA,TGTGCCAGCAGTGAAGGGCTAGCGCCCTACAATGAGCAGTTCTTC,CASSEGLAPYNEQFF
TRBJ2-3,few,TRBV15,TRBD2,TGTGCCACCAGCATTAGCGGGGGGGCCACAGATACGCAGTATTTT,CATSISGGATDTQYF
TRBJ2-2,NA,TRBV9,NA,TGTGCCAGCAGCTCGGCTATGGAGGGGAACACCGGGGAGCTGTTTTTT,CASSSAMEGNTGELFF
TRBJ1-2,NA,TRBV5-1,TRBD1,TGCGCCAGCAGCTTGGAAGTGGGGCAGGGGGACTATGGCTACACCTTC,CASSLEVGQGDYGYTF
TRBJ2-5,NA,TRBV6-6,TRBD2,TGTGCCAGCAGTTACGGCCCAGCGGGGGCGGCCGGGACCCAGTACTTC,CASSYGPAGAAGTQYF
TRBJ1-4,few,TRBV6-5,NA,TGTGCCAGCAGTTACTATCGCGCCCAGGGCGGAAAACTGTTTTTT,CASSYYRAQGGKLFF
TRBJ2-5,once,TRBV5-1,TRBD1,TGCGCCAGCAGCAGACAGGGGGAAGGCCAAGAGACCCAGTACTTC,CASSRQGEGQETQYF
TRBJ1-1,NA,TRBV18,NA,TGTGCCAGCTCAGAGGCGATGAACACTGAAGCTTTCTTT,CASSEAMNTEAFF
TRBJ1-6,NA,TRBV6-4,TRBD1,TGTGCCAGCAGTGACTCGACAGGGGGCAATTCACCCCTCCACTTT,CASSDSTGGNSPLHF
TRBJ1-3,NA,TRBV9,NA,TGTGCCAGCAGCGTGGGGACAATTCCCGCAAACACCATATATTTT,CASSVGTIPANTIYF
TRBJ1-1,NA,TRBV9,NA,TGTGCCAGCGGGCGGGGCATGAACACTGAAGCTTTCTTT,CASGRGMNTEAFF
TRBJ2-2,NA,TRBV7-6,TRBD1,TGTGCCAGCAGGGGGCCGATCCCGGGACAGGGGGCAGTTCGGGACACCGGGGAGCTGTTTTTT,CASRGPIPGQGAVRDTGELFF
TRBJ1-5,NA,TRBV6-4,NA,TGTGCCAGCTCTCCCGACAACAATCAGCCCCAGCATTTT,CASSPDNNQPQHF
TRBJ2-7,few,TRBV10-3,TRBD1,TGTGCCATCAGTTTAGGGGGCGTCTCCTACGAGCAGTACTTC,CAISLGGVSYEQYF
TRBJ2-7,NA,TRBV4-3,TRBD1,TGCGCCAGCAGCCAAGACGTCCCGGGACAGGGGTTAAGCTCCTACGAGCAGTACTTC,CASSQDVPGQGLSSYEQYF
TRBJ2-1,few,TRBV7-3,TRBD1,TGTGCCAGCAGCTTAGGGACAGGTCTTGAGCAGTTCTTC,CASSLGTGLEQFF
TRBJ2-7,NA,TRBV5-1,NA,TGCGCCAGCAGCTTGGACGGGGGTCGGTGGAGCGAGCAGTACTTC,CASSLDGGRWSEQYF
TRBJ1-3,NA,TRBV18,NA,TGTGCCAGCTCACCCCCGAGGAGGCATCCTGGAAACACCATATATTTT,CASSPPRRHPGNTIYF
TRBJ2-5,NA,TRBV11-1,TRBD1,TGTGCCAGCAGCCGAAGGCAGGGGGCTCCGGAGACCCAGTACTTC,CASSRRQGAPETQYF
TRBJ2-7,NA,TRBV7-8,NA,TGTGCCAGCAGCTTAAGGGGCTACGGGCAGTACTTC,CASSLRGYGQYF